Listed below are T cell receptor beta chains from one sample, sequenced in a study of T cells in Graves' hyperthyroidism and ophthalmopathy. A single record per CDR3 protein comes from TCRdb applying MiXCR to the multiplex PCR reads. The sample holds some 740,000 distinct CDR3 sequences; 13% to 15% are singletons and the top ten take 9.5% to 13%. Sample: blood. The source of these receptors is a woman between 18 and 29 years old with Graves' hyperthyroidism. The CDR3 runs from the conserved cysteine through the conserved F or W. D genes are given only for firm matches. Rows give clone size only sometimes, using once, few, many, or a class for an expanded clone.

TGTGCCAGTAGTATTGTAGCGGGGGCCCCATACAATGAGCAGTTCTTC | CASSIVAGAPYNEQFF | TRBV19 | TRBD2 | 16 | TRBJ2-1 | NA
TGTGCCAGCAGTCCTCCCTCTAGCGGGGGGTACAATGAGCAGTTCTTC | CASSPPSSGGYNEQFF | TRBV6-1 | TRBD2 | 16 | TRBJ2-1 | few
TGTGCCAGCAGTAATTCGTGGACTAGCGCGGGGGAGCAGTACTTC | CASSNSWTSAGEQYF | TRBV6-9 | TRBD2 | 15 | TRBJ2-7 | few
TGCAGCGTTGTGGGACTAGCGGTCTCCTACAATGAGCAGTTCTTC | CSVVGLAVSYNEQFF | TRBV29-1 | TRBD2 | 15 | TRBJ2-1 | NA
TGCGCCAGCAGCTTTACAGGGAACGGCTACGAGCAGTACTTC | CASSFTGNGYEQYF | TRBV5-1 | NA | 14 | TRBJ2-7 | few
TGCAGTGCTGCAAAACGGGACGGAAAAGAGACCCAGTACTTC | CSAAKRDGKETQYF | TRBV20-1 | NA | 14 | TRBJ2-5 | many
TGTGCCAGCAGCTTTCTTCGCGGTGAGCAGTTCTTC | CASSFLRGEQFF | TRBV7-9 | NA | 12 | TRBJ2-1 | few
TGTGCCAGCAGCCCTGGACTAGCGGGAGGCCCGCGGTTCTTC | CASSPGLAGGPRFF | TRBV3-1 | TRBD2 | 14 | TRBJ2-1 | many
TGTGCCAGCGCCCGGGGCCCGAACACTGAAGCTTTCTTT | CASARGPNTEAFF | TRBV18 | NA | 13 | TRBJ1-1 | NA
TGTGCCAGCAGTTACATAGCGGGAGGGCCTTTAAAGACCCAGTACTTC | CASSYIAGGPLKTQYF | TRBV6-1 | TRBD2 | 16 | TRBJ2-5 | many
TGTGCCAGTAGTATCCGACCCTCTGGAAACACCATATATTTT | CASSIRPSGNTIYF | TRBV19 | NA | 14 | TRBJ1-3 | NA
TGTGCCAGCAGTTACAAGGACAGGGGATCCTACGAGCAGTACTTC | CASSYKDRGSYEQYF | TRBV6-5 | TRBD1 | 15 | TRBJ2-7 | NA
TGTGCCAGCAGCCGCGCCCCGGGACTAGACTACGAGCAGTACTTC | CASSRAPGLDYEQYF | TRBV7-9 | TRBD2 | 15 | TRBJ2-7 | many
TGTGCCAGTAAACAGGGTTATAGCTCCTACGAGCAGTACTTC | CASKQGYSSYEQYF | TRBV27 | NA | 14 | TRBJ2-7 | few
TGTGCCAGCAGCAGCTCAGGGGTCGCAGATACGCAGTATTTT | CASSSSGVADTQYF | TRBV2 | NA | 14 | TRBJ2-3 | many
TGTGCCAGCAGCTCCTGGGGGACCCAGTACTTC | CASSSWGTQYF | TRBV7-2 | NA | 11 | TRBJ2-5 | NA
TGTGCCAGCAGCTTGAGGACAGGGGGCACCTATAATTCACCCCTCCACTTT | CASSLRTGGTYNSPLHF | TRBV5-6 | TRBD1 | 17 | TRBJ1-6 | NA
TGTGCCAGCAGCCAAGATCTAGGGCCACAGGGGGAGCTGTTTTTT | CASSQDLGPQGELFF | TRBV3-1 | NA | 15 | TRBJ2-2 | NA
TGTGCCAGCAAGGGACAGGGGGTAGGAGAGCAGTACTTC | CASKGQGVGEQYF | TRBV27 | TRBD1 | 13 | TRBJ2-7 | NA
TGTGCCAGCAGCTTAGGAGCAGGGTTAGAAACCGGGGAGCTGTTTTTT | CASSLGAGLETGELFF | TRBV7-2 | NA | 16 | TRBJ2-2 | NA
TGTGCCAGCAGTGAAAGTATATGGCTCCGCACTGAAGCTTTCTTT | CASSESIWLRTEAFF | TRBV6-1 | NA | 15 | TRBJ1-1 | few
TGTGCCAGCAGCCAGAGCGGGAGGAAGCGAGAGACCCAGTACTTC | CASSQSGRKRETQYF | TRBV14 | TRBD2 | 15 | TRBJ2-5 | NA
TGCAGTGCCCCGGGACAGGCGTCCTACGAGCAGTACTTC | CSAPGQASYEQYF | TRBV20-1 | TRBD1 | 13 | TRBJ2-7 | NA
TGTGCCAGCAGCCTTGGGAGGGGCCGACTAGGGGATTCACCCCTCCACTTT | CASSLGRGRLGDSPLHF | TRBV5-6 | NA | 17 | TRBJ1-6 | many
TGCAGTGCTTTTCCCGCGGACAGGGTCGACGAGCAGTACTTC | CSAFPADRVDEQYF | TRBV20-1 | TRBD1 | 14 | TRBJ2-7 | NA
TGTGCCAGCAGTTCCGGGACAGGGGGGCATGGCTACACCTTC | CASSSGTGGHGYTF | TRBV28 | TRBD1 | 14 | TRBJ1-2 | few
TGTGCCAGCAAGGAGGGGACAGTGAACGAAAAACTGTTTTTT | CASKEGTVNEKLFF | TRBV2 | TRBD1 | 14 | TRBJ1-4 | NA
TGTGCCAGCAGCTCGGACAGGGCGCTATCCTACGAGCAGTACTTC | CASSSDRALSYEQYF | TRBV7-9 | TRBD1 | 15 | TRBJ2-7 | many
TGCAGTGTTTCGGGACAGGGGGTACCCTACGAGCAGTACTTC | CSVSGQGVPYEQYF | TRBV20-1 | TRBD1 | 14 | TRBJ2-7 | many
TGTGCCAGCAGTTACTGGACTAGCGCCCGTGGAACTCCCTGGGGGGACAGTGAGACCCAGTACTTC | CASSYWTSARGTPWGDSETQYF | TRBV6-6 | TRBD2 | 22 | TRBJ2-5 | many
TGCGCCAGCAGCCAAGGACCTAGGGGTTCTGGGGCCAACGTCCTGACTTTC | CASSQGPRGSGANVLTF | TRBV4-1 | NA | 17 | TRBJ2-6 | NA
TGTGCCAGTACCACGGGGCTAGAAGCTTTCTTT | CASTTGLEAFF | TRBV19 | NA | 11 | TRBJ1-1 | NA
TGCAGTGCTAGAGGGACAGGGCTGAGCTCTGGAAACACCATATATTTT | CSARGTGLSSGNTIYF | TRBV20-1 | TRBD1 | 16 | TRBJ1-3 | NA
TGTGCCATCAGCCCCGCGGAGAGCGGGATAGTAGGCACAGATACGCAGTATTTT | CAISPAESGIVGTDTQYF | TRBV10-3 | TRBD2 | 18 | TRBJ2-3 | NA
TGTGCCAGCAGTCCGGGGGCGGCGGGCGGGAGGAGGGCCCAAGAGACCCAGTACTTC | CASSPGAAGGRRAQETQYF | TRBV11-2 | TRBD2 | 19 | TRBJ2-5 | NA
TGTGCCAGCAGCGCCGCTAGTGGGGGTTATTCCTACGAGCAGTACTTC | CASSAASGGYSYEQYF | TRBV28 | NA | 16 | TRBJ2-7 | many